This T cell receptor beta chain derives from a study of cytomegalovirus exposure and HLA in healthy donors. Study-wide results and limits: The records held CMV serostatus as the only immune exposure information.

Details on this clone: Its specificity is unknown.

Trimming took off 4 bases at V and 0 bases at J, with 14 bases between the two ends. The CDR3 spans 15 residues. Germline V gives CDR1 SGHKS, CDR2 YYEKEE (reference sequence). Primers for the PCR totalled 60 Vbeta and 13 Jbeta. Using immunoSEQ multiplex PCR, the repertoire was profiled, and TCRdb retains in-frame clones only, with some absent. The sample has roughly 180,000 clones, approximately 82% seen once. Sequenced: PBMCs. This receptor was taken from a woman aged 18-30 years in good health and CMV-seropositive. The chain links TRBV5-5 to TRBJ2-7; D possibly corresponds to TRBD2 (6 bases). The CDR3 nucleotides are TGTGCCAGCAGCCAGGGACTTCTGAGCTCCTACGAGCAGTACTTC. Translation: CASSQGLLSSYEQYF.